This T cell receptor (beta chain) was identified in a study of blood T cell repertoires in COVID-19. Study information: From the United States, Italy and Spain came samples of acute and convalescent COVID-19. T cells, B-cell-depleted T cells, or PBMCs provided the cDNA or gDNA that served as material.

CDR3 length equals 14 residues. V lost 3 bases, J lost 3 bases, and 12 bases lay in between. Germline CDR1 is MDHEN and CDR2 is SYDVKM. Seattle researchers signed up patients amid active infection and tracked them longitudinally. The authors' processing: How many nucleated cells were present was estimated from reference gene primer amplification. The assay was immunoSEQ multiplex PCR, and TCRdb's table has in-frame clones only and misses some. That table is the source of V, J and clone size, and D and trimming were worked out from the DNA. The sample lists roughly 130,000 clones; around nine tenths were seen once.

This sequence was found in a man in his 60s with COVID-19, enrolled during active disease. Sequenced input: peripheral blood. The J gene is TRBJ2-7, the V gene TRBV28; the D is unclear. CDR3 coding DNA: TGTGCCAGCAGTTTTCGCCAGGCTTACTACGAGCAGTACTTC. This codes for CASSFRQAYYEQYF.